One T cell receptor (beta chain) is described in this entry. The identical CDR3 is also encoded by other nucleotide sequences in the sample. These data originate in a study of blood T cell repertoires in COVID-19. Per the original methods: Amplification from reference gene primers served as the basis for estimated nucleated cell counts. The data were produced by immunoSEQ multiplex PCR, yet TCRdb's version contains in-frame clones alone and is incomplete. The V and J calls and clone size come from that table; D and trimming were worked out from the DNA. The data contain 150,000 to 200,000 clones, approximately 90% of them singletons. CDR1 is MNHEY and CDR2 is SVGAGI in the germline V gene. This CDR3 region has 14 residues. Trimming at V came to 2 bases and at J to 4 bases, leaving 0 bases not matched to a gene.

V usage is TRBV6-5 and J usage is TRBJ1-5; TRBD1 matches at 9 bases. This clonotype was sampled from a man in his forties or fifties with active or convalescent COVID-19. Input material: peripheral blood. This CDR3 reads CASSYDRGNQPQHF. For the CDR3, the DNA is TGTGCCAGCAGTTACGACAGGGGGAATCAGCCCCAGCATTTT.